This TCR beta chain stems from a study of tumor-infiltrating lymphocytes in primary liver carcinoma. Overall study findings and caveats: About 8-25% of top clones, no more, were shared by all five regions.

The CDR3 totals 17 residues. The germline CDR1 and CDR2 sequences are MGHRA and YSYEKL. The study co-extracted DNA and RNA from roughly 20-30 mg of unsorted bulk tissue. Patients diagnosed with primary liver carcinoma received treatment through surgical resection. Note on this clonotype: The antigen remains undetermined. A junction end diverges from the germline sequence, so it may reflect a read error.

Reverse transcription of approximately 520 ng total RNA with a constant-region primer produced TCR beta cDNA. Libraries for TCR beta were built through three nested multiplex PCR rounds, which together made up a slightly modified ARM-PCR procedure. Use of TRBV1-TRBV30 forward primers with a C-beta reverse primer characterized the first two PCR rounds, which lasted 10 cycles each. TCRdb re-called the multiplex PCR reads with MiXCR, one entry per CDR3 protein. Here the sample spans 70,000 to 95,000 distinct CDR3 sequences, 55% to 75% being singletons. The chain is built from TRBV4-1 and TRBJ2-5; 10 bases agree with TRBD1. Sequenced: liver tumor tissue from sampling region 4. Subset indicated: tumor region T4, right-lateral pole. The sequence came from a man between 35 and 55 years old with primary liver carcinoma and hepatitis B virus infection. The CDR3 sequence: CASSQDRDRGWTETQHF. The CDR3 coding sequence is TGTGCCAGCAGCCAAGATCGGGACAGGGGTTGGACGGAGACCCAGCACTTC.